A selection of T cell receptor beta chains follows, all from one sample in a study of cytomegalovirus exposure and HLA in healthy donors. The method was immunoSEQ multiplex PCR; TCRdb's version includes in-frame clones alone and lacks a portion of them. The sample includes some 350,000 clones, about nine tenths seen only once; the top ten take approximately 1.2%. The source material was PBMCs. These receptors were collected from a woman in her twenties or thirties in good health and CMV-seropositive. Each CDR3 is given with its conserved first and last residue. D genes are given only for firm matches. Clone size is stated in some rows and not others, as once, few, many or a class when expanded.

V,size,length,D,J,DNA,CDR3
TRBV5-1,NA,14,TRBD1,TRBJ2-7,TGCGCCAGCAGCTTGGGACAGGGCTTTGGGGAGCAGTACTTC,CASSLGQGFGEQYF
TRBV19,NA,15,NA,TRBJ1-2,TGTGCCAGTAGTATTCGTGGCAGGGAAAACTATGGCTACACCTTC,CASSIRGRENYGYTF
TRBV7-8,NA,15,NA,TRBJ2-1,TGTGCCAGCTCCTGGGGGACCCTCTCCTACAATGAGCAGTTCTTC,CASSWGTLSYNEQFF
TRBV6-1,NA,12,NA,TRBJ2-5,TGTGCCAGCAGTATGAAAGGAGAGACCCAGTACTTC,CASSMKGETQYF
TRBV5-1,NA,13,NA,TRBJ1-1,TGCGCCAGCAGCTCAACACGGGACACTGAAGCTTTCTTT,CASSSTRDTEAFF
TRBV7-6,NA,15,NA,TRBJ2-1,TGTGCCAGCAGCTTAGCGATGGGTTCCTACAATGAGCAGTTCTTC,CASSLAMGSYNEQFF
TRBV6-5,NA,11,NA,TRBJ1-2,TGTGCCAGCAGTTCTGGAGGAGGCTACACCTTC,CASSSGGGYTF
TRBV7-3,NA,15,TRBD1,TRBJ2-5,TGTGCCAGCAGCTCCACAGGGGGACGTAGGGAGACCCAGTACTTC,CASSSTGGRRETQYF
TRBV5-6,NA,13,NA,TRBJ2-1,TGTGCCAGCAGCTTAACGAGCTACAATGAGCAGTTCTTC,CASSLTSYNEQFF
TRBV5-6,NA,17,TRBD1,TRBJ2-3,TGTGCCAGCAGCTTGGAAAGGGGACAGGGTTTCACAGATACGCAGTATTTT,CASSLERGQGFTDTQYF
TRBV7-9,once,12,NA,TRBJ1-2,TGTGCCAGCAGCTTTGACAGCTATGGCTACACCTTC,CASSFDSYGYTF
TRBV15,NA,14,TRBD1,TRBJ1-1,TGTGCCACCAGCAGAGGGACAGGGGGCACTGAAGCTTTCTTT,CATSRGTGGTEAFF
TRBV4-3,once,16,NA,TRBJ2-1,TGCGCCAGCAGCCAAGTACTAGAGAGCTCCTACAATGAGCAGTTCTTC,CASSQVLESSYNEQFF
TRBV11-2,NA,19,NA,TRBJ1-5,TGTGCCAGCAGCTTAGTTACCGGGACTTTAATTTATAGCAATCAGCCCCAGCATTTT,CASSLVTGTLIYSNQPQHF
TRBV7-9,NA,13,NA,TRBJ1-1,TGTGCCAGCAGCTTAGCGTTGAACACTGAAGCTTTCTTT,CASSLALNTEAFF
TRBV30,NA,12,NA,TRBJ1-1,TGTGCCTCGACATTAGAAGGCACTGAAGCTTTCTTT,CASTLEGTEAFF
TRBV30,NA,13,NA,TRBJ1-2,TGTGCCTGGAACCGCGACACCAACTATGGCTACACCTTC,CAWNRDTNYGYTF
TRBV6-4,NA,13,NA,TRBJ1-2,TGTGCCAGCAGTACCAGACGGGGGGTTGGCTACACCTTC,CASSTRRGVGYTF
TRBV10-3,NA,15,NA,TRBJ1-6,TGTGCCATCAGTGAAGGAGGGGGAAATAATTCACCCCTCCACTTT,CAISEGGGNNSPLHF
TRBV19,once,13,NA,TRBJ1-1,TGTGCCAGTAGTATCGGGGCAGTCACTGAAGCTTTCTTT,CASSIGAVTEAFF
TRBV7-6,NA,17,NA,TRBJ1-3,TGTGCCAGCAGCTTAGTCCGGGGCGGGGGGTCTGGAAACACCATATATTTT,CASSLVRGGGSGNTIYF
TRBV12-5,NA,20,TRBD1,TRBJ1-5,TGTGCTAGTGGTTCCAGGGGAAAGGGGGCGACGTTACGGCCGGGTCAGCCCCAGCATTTT,CASGSRGKGATLRPGQPQHF
TRBV2,once,13,NA,TRBJ2-7,TGTGCCAGCAGTGGGGCAGGGCAATACGAGCAGTACTTC,CASSGAGQYEQYF
TRBV7-9,NA,13,NA,TRBJ2-7,TGTGCCAGCAGTTGGGACCCGATATACGAGCAGTACTTC,CASSWDPIYEQYF
TRBV21-1,NA,16,NA,TRBJ1-1,TGTGCCAGCCCGGGCCCTCGACAGGGTTGCGACACTGAAGCTTTCTTT,CASPGPRQGCDTEAFF
TRBV4-2,NA,16,NA,TRBJ1-6,TGTGCCAGCAGCCAAGTGGCAGGGCTCCGAGAATCACCCCTCCACTTT,CASSQVAGLRESPLHF
TRBV7-2,NA,14,TRBD2,TRBJ2-7,TGTGCCAGCAGCCCACCGGGACTAGGCTACGAGCAGTACTTC,CASSPPGLGYEQYF
TRBV9,NA,15,NA,TRBJ1-1,TGTGCCAGCAGCGCCTCCAGGGGAATAAACACTGAAGCTTTCTTT,CASSASRGINTEAFF
TRBV4-3,NA,14,TRBD1,TRBJ2-7,TGCGCCAGCAGCCACGGACAGGGAGCCTACGAGCAGTACTTC,CASSHGQGAYEQYF
TRBV5-6,NA,16,NA,TRBJ2-5,TGTGCCAGCAGCTTTTCCTCGGGACACCACCAAGAGACCCAGTACTTC,CASSFSSGHHQETQYF
TRBV30,NA,14,NA,TRBJ2-3,TGTGCCTGGAGAGCATCGACTAGCACAGATACGCAGTATTTT,CAWRASTSTDTQYF
TRBV30,NA,12,NA,TRBJ1-2,TGTGCCTGGAGCAGGGTTGGTTATGGCTACACCTTC,CAWSRVGYGYTF
TRBV7-9,NA,16,NA,TRBJ2-5,TGTGCCAGCAGCTCCCCGGGACCGACCGGTTCGGAGACCCAGTACTTC,CASSSPGPTGSETQYF
TRBV5-4,NA,13,NA,TRBJ1-2,TGTGCCAGCAGCTCCGGGTCTAACTATGGCTACACCTTC,CASSSGSNYGYTF
TRBV5-1,NA,16,NA,TRBJ2-1,TGCGCCAGCAGCTTGGATCTCGGAAGCTCCTACAATGAGCAGTTCTTC,CASSLDLGSSYNEQFF
TRBV29-1,once,13,NA,TRBJ2-7,TGCAGCGGGGGGGACATGAGAGGCTACGAGCAGTACTTC,CSGGDMRGYEQYF
TRBV2,few,15,NA,TRBJ1-5,TGTGCCAGCAGTGTTAGGGAGCCCAACAATCAGCCCCAGCATTTT,CASSVREPNNQPQHF
TRBV19,NA,16,TRBD2,TRBJ2-2,TGTGCCAGTAGTACAGGGACTAGCGGAACCACCCGGGAGCTGTTTTTT,CASSTGTSGTTRELFF
TRBV7-2,few,13,NA,TRBJ2-5,TGTGCCAGCAGCCCCCGGACAGAAGAGACCCAGTACTTC,CASSPRTEETQYF
TRBV7-9,NA,13,NA,TRBJ1-2,TGTGCCAGCAGCTTAGTGGGGTACTATGGCTACACCTTC,CASSLVGYYGYTF
TRBV13,NA,15,TRBD1,TRBJ2-1,TGTGCCAGCAGCCCAAGACAGGGGGCCGATAATGAGCAGTTCTTC,CASSPRQGADNEQFF
TRBV30,NA,12,NA,TRBJ1-1,TGTGCCTGGAGGGGATTGAACACTGAAGCTTTCTTT,CAWRGLNTEAFF